This paragraph reports one T cell receptor beta chain. The target antigen is unknown. Each patient experienced a relapse that followed autologous stem cell transplantation, and brentuximab vedotin exposure varied. Assay: immunoSEQ multiplex PCR; the TCRdb copy retains only in-frame clones and omits some. The data contain roughly 15,000 clones, more than 55% of them singletons. This specimen belongs to a study of PD-1 blockade in classical Hodgkin lymphoma. Study-level findings and limits: Reported findings placed baseline TCR diversity lower in newly diagnosed patients (compared with healthy donors).

The germline gives CDR1 SGHNT, CDR2 YYREEE (reference sequence). The CDR3 consists of 15 residues. V lost 0 bases and J lost 0, with 8 bases in between. V is TRBV5-4 and J is TRBJ2-3; D ambiguous. This material consisted of peripheral blood mononuclear cells (PBMCs), taken before the second cycle of nivolumab. This receptor was identified in a human donor with classical Hodgkin lymphoma. The chain's CDR3 is CASSLAAVSTDTQYF. As DNA, the CDR3 is TGTGCCAGCAGCTTGGCGGCCGTTAGCACAGATACGCAGTATTTT.